One and the same sample provided the 19 T cell receptor beta chains below, sequenced in a study of CD8 T cells in ankylosing spondylitis. TCRdb reprocessed the 5' RACE reads via MiXCR and lists one record per CDR3 protein. In the table there are nearly 350,000 distinct CDR3 sequences, about 14% of which are singletons. The sample consisted of blood, either unsorted or a sorted T cell fraction (not recorded which). These receptor sequences come from a male donor with ankylosing spondylitis or in good health (not recorded which).

The chain combines TRBV15 with TRBJ2-3, with D perhaps matching TRBD2 (6 bases). CDR3 length equals 16 residues. Trimming removed 0 bases at V and 2 bases at J, with 12 bases between. In germline, CDR1 is LNHNV, CDR2 YYDKDF (reference sequence). The CDR3 is CATSRDRGRLTDTQYF. Here the CDR3 DNA reads TGTGCCACCAGCAGAGATCGGGGGAGGCTCACAGATACGCAGTATTTT.

The chain carries TRBV12-3 or TRBV12-4 and TRBJ2-3, with 8 bases identical to TRBD2. The CDR3 runs 14 residues. V was pared by 5 bases and J by 5 bases, with 6 bases of the junction left unmatched. Here the CDR3 DNA reads TGTGCCAGCAGTAGCGGGGGTACAATAGATACGCAGTATTTT. This codes for CASSSGGTIDTQYF.

This clonotype has only a few counts. The CDR3 nucleotides read TGCAGTGCTAGACCCACAGATAATGGAAACACCATATATTTT. This encodes CSARPTDNGNTIYF. The chain carries TRBV20-1 and TRBJ1-3; no firm D call. V was cut by 2 bases and J by 3 bases, with 11 bases left in between. CDR3 length: 14 amino acids. Germline values: CDR1 DFQATT, CDR2 SNEGSKA (reference sequence).

The V call is TRBV5-1, the J call TRBJ2-1; 9 bases fit TRBD2. The germline V gene encodes CDR1 SGHRS and CDR2 YFSETQ. V lost 4 bases to trimming and J lost 2 bases; unmatched junction nucleotides: 4. The CDR3 sequence is 15 residues long. CDR3 nucleotides: TGCGCCAGCAGCGGCACTAGCGGGCCCTACAATGAGCAGTTCTTC. Protein: CASSGTSGPYNEQFF.

CDR3 bases: TGTGCCAGCAGCTTAGCGGGAATGGGCCAAGAGACCCAGTACTTC. Amino acid sequence: CASSLAGMGQETQYF. V is TRBV7-2 and J is TRBJ2-5; no reliable D call. The germline V gene has CDR1 SGHTA and CDR2 FQGNSA. Trimming removed 0 bases from V and 1 base from J, with 9 bases in between. The CDR3 has 15 residues.

The chain employs TRBV20-1 and TRBJ2-1; 9 nucleotides match TRBD1. This CDR3 is built from 14 residues. In germline, CDR1 is DFQATT, CDR2 SNEGSKA (reference sequence). Trimming at V came to 4 bases and at J to 7 bases, leaving 8 bases not matched to a gene. In nucleotides, the CDR3 is TGCAGTGCTACCTCCGGGACAGGGATAAATGAGCAGTTCTTC. This sequence encodes CSATSGTGINEQFF.

The chain links TRBV24-1 to TRBJ2-3; possibly TRBD2 for D (6 bases). Trimming shortened V by 1 base and J by 6 bases, and 7 bases separated the two germline ends. The CDR3 extends over 13 amino acids. Germline lookup yields CDR1 KGHDR and CDR2 SFDVKD. Written as DNA, the CDR3 is TGTGCCACCAGTGATTTAAGCGGGGATACGCAGTATTTT. It yields the protein CATSDLSGDTQYF.

This clonotype came up a few times. The V call is TRBV20-1, the J call TRBJ2-5; D not certain. Germline V gene sequence: CDR1 DFQATT, CDR2 SNEGSKA (reference sequence). V lost 3 bases and J 1 base, leaving 18 bases between the germline ends. This CDR3 is built from 16 residues. The DNA for the CDR3 is TGCAGTGCTAGGCCCATCGACGGCTTGACCCAAGAGACCCAGTACTTC. This gives the protein CSARPIDGLTQETQYF.

This clonotype was seen a few times. The chain employs TRBV30 and TRBJ2-2, with 8 bases matching TRBD1. V was clipped by 7 bases and J by 6 bases; unmatched bases: 10. This CDR3 region has 14 residues. Germline loops: CDR1 GTSNPN, CDR2 SVGIG (reference sequence). CDR3 DNA sequence: TGTGCCTTACGGACAGGGAATCCGGCCGGGGAGCTGTTTTTT. This encodes CALRTGNPAGELFF.

This chain uses TRBV29-1 with TRBJ2-7; D remains ambiguous. The germline V gene has CDR1 SQVTM and CDR2 ANQGSEA. The CDR3 runs to 10 residues. Trimming took 6 bases from V and 7 from J, leaving 10 bases between them. The CDR3 protein is CSVGLGEQYF. The CDR3 DNA reads TGCAGCGTGGGCCTCGGGGAGCAGTACTTC.

The chain employs TRBV5-4 and TRBJ2-4, with 7 bases matching TRBD2. The CDR3 extends over 16 amino acids. Germline trimming cut 0 bases from V and 0 bases from J; bases unmatched to any gene: 3. Looked up from germline, CDR1 is SGHNT and CDR2 is YYREEE (reference sequence). Written as DNA, the CDR3 is TGTGCCAGCAGCTTGGAGGCTAGCGGAGCCAAAAACATTCAGTACTTC. Translating it yields CASSLEASGAKNIQYF.

J is TRBJ2-6 and V is TRBV29-1; D is undetermined. The germline gives CDR1 SQVTM, CDR2 ANQGSEA. The CDR3 length is 13 residues. The germline V and J ends were trimmed by 5 bases and 0 bases, with 5 bases remaining between them. CDR3 DNA: TGCAGCGTTCGAATCTCTGGGGCCAACGTCCTGACTTTC. It is translated as CSVRISGANVLTF.

The sample holds a few counts of this clonotype. The chain has TRBV20-1 and TRBJ1-5; 7 bases map to TRBD1. Germline loops: CDR1 DFQATT, CDR2 SNEGSKA (reference sequence). V dropped 3 bases and J dropped 0; count of bases not matched to a gene: 8. CDR3 size: 16 residues. The CDR3 sequence is CSARLGGPFSNQPQHF. CDR3 nucleotides: TGCAGTGCTAGGTTAGGGGGCCCTTTTAGCAATCAGCCCCAGCATTTT.

The gene calls are TRBV5-5 and TRBJ1-6, with no clear D. This CDR3 spans 14 amino acids. V was shortened by 2 bases and J by 0 bases, with 3 bases between the two germline ends. The germline gives CDR1 SGHKS, CDR2 YYEKEE (reference sequence). Here the CDR3 DNA reads TGTGCCAGCAGCTTTGGCTCCTATAATTCACCCCTCCACTTT. As protein: CASSFGSYNSPLHF. Together with reference TRBV5-5 and TRBJ1-6, the CDR3 gives the full variable domain: DAGVTQSPTHLIKTRGQQVTLRCSPISGHKSVSWYQQVLGQGPQFIFQYYEKEERGRGNFPDRFSARQFPNYSSELNVNALLLGDSALYLCASSFGSYNSPLHFGNGTRLTVT.

This clonotype was counted at least ten times. In DNA, the CDR3 is TGTGCCAGCAGCTTAACTGGGAGCACTGAAGCTTTCTTT. Translation gives CASSLTGSTEAFF. The rearrangement uses TRBV12-3 or TRBV12-4 and TRBJ1-1; D gene uncertain. Trimming cost V 6 bases and J 4 bases, with 12 bases left between them. The CDR3 covers 13 residues.

In its sample, this clonotype was seen many times. The chain carries TRBV5-1 and TRBJ2-6; D gene unclear. The CDR3 covers 14 residues. Germline CDR1 reads SGHRS; CDR2 reads YFSETQ. Trimming pared 7 bases from V and 3 bases from J, leaving 11 bases between. In DNA form, the CDR3 reads TGCGCCAGCGAGTACGAGTATGGGGCCAACGTCCTGACTTTC. It translates to CASEYEYGANVLTF.

Ten or more counts support this clonotype. This chain joins TRBV5-1 and TRBJ2-1; tentative D call: TRBD1 (6 bases). The CDR3 consists of 14 residues. Germline values: CDR1 SGHRS, CDR2 YFSETQ. Trimming removed 3 bases at V and 4 bases at J, with 11 bases between. The CDR3 coding sequence is TGCGCCAGCAGCTACGCGGACAGTTACAATGAGCAGTTCTTC. Translating gives CASSYADSYNEQFF. Full variable domain (missing parts from reference TRBV5-1 and TRBJ2-1): KAGVTQTPRYLIKTRGQQVTLSCSPISGHRSVSWYQQTPGQGLQFLFEYFSETQRNKGNFPGRFSGRQFSNSRSEMNVSTLELGDSALYLCASSYADSYNEQFFGPGTRLTVL.

In DNA form, the CDR3 reads TGTGCCAGCAGCCCCCTGGATAGCGGCAAGGGAGATACGCAGTATTTT. Protein product: CASSPLDSGKGDTQYF. J is TRBJ2-3 and V is TRBV7-2, with D perhaps matching TRBD2 (6 bases). The germline V gene has CDR1 SGHTA and CDR2 FQGNSA. The CDR3 spans 16 residues. The ends were cut back, 5 bases at V and 5 bases at J, with 20 bases in the middle. Based on the CDR3 plus reference TRBV7-2 and TRBJ2-3, the full variable domain is GAGVSQSPSNKVTEKGKDVELRCDPISGHTALYWYRQSLGQGLEFLIYFQGNSAPDKSGLPSDRFSAERTGGSVSTLTIQRTQQEDSAVYLCASSPLDSGKGDTQYFGPGTRLTVL.

This sequence joins TRBV20-1 and TRBJ2-3, with D perhaps matching TRBD1 or TRBD2 (5 bases each). The CDR3 consists of 15 residues. Trimming pared 5 bases from V and 3 bases from J, leaving 18 bases between. Germline-derived CDR1 and CDR2 are DFQATT and SNEGSKA (reference sequence). DNA for the CDR3: TGCAGTGCTGGGCTCGGGACGGTGCGAACAGATACGCAGTATTTT. This translates into CSAGLGTVRTDTQYF.